These T cell receptor beta chains were read from a single sample in a study of immune reconstitution after stem cell transplant in scleroderma. TCRdb fed the RT-PCR reads into MiXCR, producing one record per CDR3 protein. The table records fewer than 2,500 distinct CDR3 sequences, approximately 13% of them present only once. The material was obtained before or after autologous hematopoietic stem cell transplantation (not recorded which). These receptors were collected from a female donor with systemic sclerosis. CDR3s include the opening cysteine and the closing phenylalanine or tryptophan. A D gene is named only where the DNA matches it firmly. Where a row states a size, it is once, few, many or the class of an expanded clone; other rows omit it.

abundance: many
j_gene: TRBJ2-7
v_gene: TRBV4-3
d_gene: TRBD1
CDR3aa: CASSQGDREAYEQYF
CDR3nt: TGCGCCAGCAGCCAAGGGGACAGGGAAGCCTACGAGCAGTACTTC

abundance: .
j_gene: TRBJ2-1
v_gene: TRBV5-1
d_gene: .
CDR3aa: CASSQDRPGGFF
CDR3nt: TGCGCCAGCAGCCAGGACCGGCCTGGGGGGTTCTTC

abundance: .
j_gene: TRBJ1-2
v_gene: TRBV20-1
d_gene: TRBD1
CDR3aa: CSARERTGGGYGYTF
CDR3nt: TGCAGTGCTAGGGAACGGACAGGGGGCGGCTATGGCTACACCTTC

abundance: .
j_gene: TRBJ2-5
v_gene: TRBV20-1
d_gene: TRBD2
CDR3aa: CSAPTGGLETQYF
CDR3nt: TGCAGTGCTCCCACGGGGGGGCTAGAGACCCAGTACTTC

abundance: .
j_gene: TRBJ2-2
v_gene: TRBV27
d_gene: TRBD1
CDR3aa: CASSLDGQVLTGELFF
CDR3nt: TGTGCCAGCAGTCTAGATGGACAGGTCCTCACCGGGGAGCTGTTTTTT

abundance: medium-sized
j_gene: TRBJ2-3
v_gene: TRBV28
d_gene: .
CDR3aa: CASSPPGDSTTDTQYF
CDR3nt: TGTGCCAGCAGCCCCCCCGGGGACTCCACCACAGATACGCAGTATTTT

abundance: many
j_gene: TRBJ2-3
v_gene: TRBV20-1
d_gene: TRBD2
CDR3aa: CSASGGATDTQYF
CDR3nt: TGCAGTGCTAGCGGGGGGGCCACAGATACGCAGTATTTT

abundance: few
j_gene: TRBJ2-1
v_gene: TRBV4-2
d_gene: .
CDR3aa: CASSQDRGYPLRNEQFF
CDR3nt: TGTGCCAGCAGCCAAGATCGCGGCTACCCTTTAAGGAATGAGCAGTTCTTC

abundance: .
j_gene: TRBJ2-2
v_gene: TRBV7-2
d_gene: .
CDR3aa: CASSLIGTSWGSRPTGELFF
CDR3nt: TGTGCCAGCAGCTTAATCGGGACGTCCTGGGGGTCACGTCCCACCGGGGAGCTGTTTTTT

abundance: .
j_gene: TRBJ1-5
v_gene: TRBV5-1
d_gene: TRBD1
CDR3aa: CTSSLGGTGREPQHF
CDR3nt: TGCACCAGCAGCTTGGGAGGGACAGGCCGGGAGCCCCAGCATTTT

abundance: many
j_gene: TRBJ2-7
v_gene: TRBV5-6
d_gene: TRBD1
CDR3aa: CASETGVDPYEQYF
CDR3nt: TGTGCCAGCGAAACAGGGGTAGATCCATACGAGCAGTACTTC

abundance: .
j_gene: TRBJ2-7
v_gene: TRBV6-2/TRBV6-3
d_gene: .
CDR3aa: CASSSDEDGSFFDEQYF
CDR3nt: TGTGCCAGCAGTTCCGATGAGGACGGGTCATTCTTCGACGAGCAGTACTTC

abundance: many
j_gene: TRBJ1-4
v_gene: TRBV28
d_gene: TRBD1
CDR3aa: CASTAWDSWGEKLFF
CDR3nt: TGTGCCAGCACCGCCTGGGACAGCTGGGGTGAAAAACTGTTTTTT

abundance: .
j_gene: TRBJ2-7
v_gene: TRBV29-1
d_gene: .
CDR3aa: CSVEGLGVEQYF
CDR3nt: TGCAGCGTTGAAGGTCTCGGGGTCGAGCAGTACTTC

abundance: .
j_gene: TRBJ2-7
v_gene: TRBV7-6
d_gene: TRBD2
CDR3aa: CASSLTRTSGGRPYEQYF
CDR3nt: TGTGCCAGCAGCTTAACCCGGACTAGCGGGGGCCGTCCCTACGAGCAGTACTTC

abundance: .
j_gene: TRBJ2-1
v_gene: TRBV29-1
d_gene: .
CDR3aa: CSVAFRAYNEQFF
CDR3nt: TGCAGCGTTGCTTTCCGGGCCTACAATGAGCAGTTCTTC

abundance: medium-sized
j_gene: TRBJ1-1
v_gene: TRBV6-6
d_gene: .
CDR3aa: CASSFLSGQGTEAFF
CDR3nt: TGTGCCAGCAGTTTCCTATCGGGACAAGGTACTGAAGCTTTCTTT

abundance: medium-sized
j_gene: TRBJ1-1
v_gene: TRBV5-1
d_gene: .
CDR3aa: CASSLDGGGTEAFF
CDR3nt: TGCGCCAGCAGCTTGGACGGGGGAGGGACTGAAGCTTTCTTT

abundance: medium-sized
j_gene: TRBJ1-6
v_gene: TRBV20-1
d_gene: TRBD1
CDR3aa: CSVKTGHNSPLHF
CDR3nt: TGCAGTGTTAAGACAGGGCACAATTCACCCCTCCACTTT

abundance: medium-sized
j_gene: TRBJ2-1
v_gene: TRBV11-1
d_gene: TRBD1
CDR3aa: CASSPDRGALNEQFF
CDR3nt: TGTGCCAGCAGCCCGGACAGGGGGGCCCTTAATGAGCAGTTCTTC

abundance: many
j_gene: TRBJ2-3
v_gene: TRBV7-2
d_gene: .
CDR3aa: CASSLEQGGSGTQYF
CDR3nt: TGTGCCAGCAGCTTAGAGCAGGGGGGGTCGGGTACGCAGTATTTT

abundance: medium-sized
j_gene: TRBJ2-1
v_gene: TRBV20-1
d_gene: TRBD2
CDR3aa: CSARGPGTSGGVNEQFF
CDR3nt: TGCAGTGCTAGGGGACCCGGCACTAGCGGGGGGGTCAATGAGCAGTTCTTC

abundance: large
j_gene: TRBJ2-1
v_gene: TRBV20-1
d_gene: .
CDR3aa: CSAIRDNEQFF
CDR3nt: TGCAGTGCGATTCGGGACAATGAGCAGTTCTTC

abundance: .
j_gene: TRBJ1-5
v_gene: TRBV7-2
d_gene: .
CDR3aa: CASSSAGSPNQPQHF
CDR3nt: TGTGCCAGCAGCTCGGCAGGGTCCCCCAATCAGCCCCAGCATTTT

abundance: medium-sized
j_gene: TRBJ1-2
v_gene: TRBV20-1
d_gene: .
CDR3aa: CSALGGVGRDYGYTF
CDR3nt: TGCAGTGCCCTCGGAGGGGTAGGTCGAGACTATGGCTACACCTTC

abundance: medium-sized
j_gene: TRBJ2-7
v_gene: TRBV20-1
d_gene: TRBD2
CDR3aa: CSARAGDSYEQYF
CDR3nt: TGCAGTGCTAGGGCGGGGGACTCCTACGAGCAGTACTTC

abundance: few
j_gene: TRBJ1-1
v_gene: TRBV11-3
d_gene: .
CDR3aa: CASSLGSGGRVVNTEAFF
CDR3nt: TGTGCCAGCAGCTTAGGCTCGGGTGGTAGGGTGGTGAACACTGAAGCTTTCTTT

abundance: .
j_gene: TRBJ1-2
v_gene: TRBV9
d_gene: .
CDR3aa: CASSVAGGGYTF
CDR3nt: TGTGCCAGCAGCGTAGCTGGGGGTGGCTACACCTTC

abundance: many
j_gene: TRBJ1-3
v_gene: TRBV12-5
d_gene: .
CDR3aa: CASGYPGYRSSGNTIYF
CDR3nt: TGTGCTAGTGGTTACCCGGGGTACAGGAGCTCTGGAAACACCATATATTTT

abundance: medium-sized
j_gene: TRBJ2-7
v_gene: TRBV20-1
d_gene: .
CDR3aa: CSASPGTVEQYF
CDR3nt: TGCAGTGCTAGCCCAGGAACGGTCGAGCAGTACTTC

abundance: medium-sized
j_gene: TRBJ2-2
v_gene: TRBV7-8
d_gene: TRBD1
CDR3aa: CASSLGGRGRDGELFF
CDR3nt: TGTGCCAGCAGCTTAGGAGGCAGGGGGCGAGACGGGGAGCTGTTTTTT

abundance: medium-sized
j_gene: TRBJ1-1
v_gene: TRBV12-3/TRBV12-4
d_gene: .
CDR3aa: CASSLNGAMAFF
CDR3nt: TGTGCCAGCAGTTTAAACGGCGCAATGGCTTTCTTT

abundance: .
j_gene: TRBJ2-5
v_gene: TRBV5-1
d_gene: TRBD1
CDR3aa: CASTRDRPYQETQYF
CDR3nt: TGCGCCAGCACCCGGGACAGACCGTACCAAGAGACCCAGTACTTC

abundance: medium-sized
j_gene: TRBJ2-2
v_gene: TRBV20-1
d_gene: TRBD1
CDR3aa: CSAHGTGADFRAGELFF
CDR3nt: TGCAGTGCGCATGGGACAGGGGCCGATTTCAGGGCCGGGGAGCTGTTTTTT

abundance: .
j_gene: TRBJ2-7
v_gene: TRBV20-1
d_gene: .
CDR3aa: CSAGLGLRNEQYF
CDR3nt: TGCAGTGCCGGATTGGGGCTCAGGAACGAGCAGTACTTC

abundance: few
j_gene: TRBJ2-7
v_gene: TRBV6-2/TRBV6-3
d_gene: .
CDR3aa: CASSYRGHEQYF
CDR3nt: TGTGCCAGCAGTTACAGGGGTCACGAGCAGTACTTC

abundance: medium-sized
j_gene: TRBJ2-3
v_gene: TRBV2
d_gene: .
CDR3aa: CASSELPDRHEEYF
CDR3nt: TGTGCCAGCAGTGAACTCCCGGACCGGCATGAGGAGTATTTT

abundance: few
j_gene: TRBJ1-1
v_gene: TRBV12-3/TRBV12-4
d_gene: .
CDR3aa: CASSFSYLTEAFF
CDR3nt: TGTGCCAGCAGTTTTTCGTATTTGACTGAAGCTTTCTTT

abundance: medium-sized
j_gene: TRBJ1-4
v_gene: TRBV12-3/TRBV12-4
d_gene: .
CDR3aa: CASSQEKGEKLFF
CDR3nt: TGTGCCAGCAGTCAGGAAAAGGGTGAAAAACTGTTTTTT

abundance: .
j_gene: TRBJ2-7
v_gene: TRBV5-1
d_gene: .
CDR3aa: CASSLIGGSYEQYF
CDR3nt: TGCGCCAGCAGCTTGATCGGCGGCTCCTACGAGCAGTACTTC

abundance: large
j_gene: TRBJ2-5
v_gene: TRBV19
d_gene: .
CDR3aa: CASKPASSGGTQYF
CDR3nt: TGTGCCAGCAAGCCTGCGAGCTCTGGAGGGACCCAGTACTTC

abundance: few
j_gene: TRBJ2-4
v_gene: TRBV11-2
d_gene: .
CDR3aa: CASSLVPQLGLNIQYF
CDR3nt: TGTGCCAGCAGCTTAGTACCACAGTTGGGATTGAACATTCAGTACTTC

abundance: many
j_gene: TRBJ2-1
v_gene: TRBV7-2
d_gene: .
CDR3aa: CASSLLGGREQFF
CDR3nt: TGTGCCAGCAGCTTACTGGGGGGGCGGGAGCAGTTCTTC

abundance: large
j_gene: TRBJ2-7
v_gene: TRBV27
d_gene: .
CDR3aa: CASSSTAAGEQYF
CDR3nt: TGTGCCAGCAGTTCCACAGCCGCGGGCGAGCAGTACTTC

abundance: many
j_gene: TRBJ2-3
v_gene: TRBV7-2
d_gene: TRBD2
CDR3aa: CASSVGLAWRTDTQYF
CDR3nt: TGTGCCAGCAGCGTGGGACTAGCTTGGCGCACAGATACGCAGTATTTT

abundance: .
j_gene: TRBJ2-2
v_gene: TRBV27
d_gene: .
CDR3aa: CASSDGRTNTGELFF
CDR3nt: TGTGCCAGCAGTGACGGACGGACCAACACCGGGGAGCTGTTTTTT

abundance: medium-sized
j_gene: TRBJ2-2
v_gene: TRBV20-1
d_gene: .
CDR3aa: CSAIGNTGELFF
CDR3nt: TGCAGTGCTATAGGGAACACCGGGGAGCTGTTTTTT

abundance: few
j_gene: TRBJ2-7
v_gene: TRBV5-4
d_gene: .
CDR3aa: CASGRDRNYEQYF
CDR3nt: TGTGCCAGCGGAAGGGACCGTAACTACGAGCAGTACTTC